This TCR beta chain was obtained from a study of T cells in Graves' hyperthyroidism and ophthalmopathy. RNA transcripts gave rise to amplified TCR beta CDR3 regions. The study used the HTBI primer set for a first-round RT-PCR of the TCR CDR3. TCRdb fed the multiplex PCR reads into MiXCR, producing one record per CDR3 protein. The data show around 290,000 distinct CDR3 sequences, about an eighth seen once. This clonotype showed up many times. Losses at the gene ends were 5 bases for V and 10 bases for J; bases not matched to a gene: 11. Germline V CDR1 and CDR2: SGHTA, FQGNSA. The CDR3 is made up of 16 amino acids.

Sample: blood. This clonotype originated in a woman under 40 with Graves' hyperthyroidism that later progressed to Graves' ophthalmopathy. The chain employs TRBV7-2 and TRBJ1-6; 10 bases fit TRBD1. CDR3 sequence: CASSPLLTGGLSPLHF. The CDR3 region has the DNA TGTGCCAGCAGCCCCTTATTGACAGGGGGCTTATCACCCCTCCACTTT.